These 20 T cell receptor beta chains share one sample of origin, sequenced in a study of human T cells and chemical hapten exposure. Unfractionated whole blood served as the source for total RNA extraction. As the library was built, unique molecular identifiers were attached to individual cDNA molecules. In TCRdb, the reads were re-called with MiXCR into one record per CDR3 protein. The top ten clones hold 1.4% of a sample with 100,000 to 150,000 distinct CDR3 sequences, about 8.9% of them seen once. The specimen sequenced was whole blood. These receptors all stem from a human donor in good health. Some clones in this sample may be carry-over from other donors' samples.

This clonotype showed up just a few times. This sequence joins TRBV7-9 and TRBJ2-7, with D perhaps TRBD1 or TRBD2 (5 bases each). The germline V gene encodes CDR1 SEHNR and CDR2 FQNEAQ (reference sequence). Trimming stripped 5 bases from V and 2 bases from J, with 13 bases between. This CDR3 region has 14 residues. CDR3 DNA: TGTGCCAGCAGCCCGAGAGGGACGCCCTACGAGCAGTACTTC. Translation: CASSPRGTPYEQYF.

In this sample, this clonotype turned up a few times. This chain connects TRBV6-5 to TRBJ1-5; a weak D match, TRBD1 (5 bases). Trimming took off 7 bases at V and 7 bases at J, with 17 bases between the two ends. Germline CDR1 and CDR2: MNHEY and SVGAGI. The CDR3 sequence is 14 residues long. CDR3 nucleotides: TGTGCCAGCAAAGACCCAGGGACCACCCAGCCCCAGCATTTT. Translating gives CASKDPGTTQPQHF.

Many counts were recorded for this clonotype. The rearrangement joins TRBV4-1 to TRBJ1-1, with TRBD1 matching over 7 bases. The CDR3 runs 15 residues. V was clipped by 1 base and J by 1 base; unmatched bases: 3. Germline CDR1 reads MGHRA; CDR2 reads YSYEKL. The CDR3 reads CASSQVAGGNTEAFF. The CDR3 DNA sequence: TGCGCCAGCAGCCAAGTCGCAGGGGGGAACACTGAAGCTTTCTTT.

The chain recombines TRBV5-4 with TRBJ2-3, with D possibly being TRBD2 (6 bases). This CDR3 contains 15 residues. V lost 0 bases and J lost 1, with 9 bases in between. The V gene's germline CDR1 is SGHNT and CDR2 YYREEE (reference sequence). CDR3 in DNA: TGTGCCAGCAGCTTGGTCGGGGGTCGCACAGATACGCAGTATTTT. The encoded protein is CASSLVGGRTDTQYF.

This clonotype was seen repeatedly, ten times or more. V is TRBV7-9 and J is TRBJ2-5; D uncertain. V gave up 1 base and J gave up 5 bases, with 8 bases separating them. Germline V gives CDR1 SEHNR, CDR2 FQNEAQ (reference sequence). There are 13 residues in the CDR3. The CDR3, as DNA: TGTGCCAGCAGCTTAGGTGGCGACGAGACCCAGTACTTC. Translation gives CASSLGGDETQYF.

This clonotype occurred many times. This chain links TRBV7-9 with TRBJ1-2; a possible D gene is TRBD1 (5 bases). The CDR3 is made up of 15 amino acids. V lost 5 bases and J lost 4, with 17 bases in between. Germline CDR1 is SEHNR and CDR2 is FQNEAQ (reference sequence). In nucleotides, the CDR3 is TGTGCCAGCAGCCCGAGTGGTGGGGCGGGCTATGGCTACACCTTC. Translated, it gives CASSPSGGAGYGYTF.

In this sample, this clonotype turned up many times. CDR3 residues: CASTPGRYTEAFF. In nucleotides, the CDR3 is TGTGCCAGCACCCCCGGACGCTACACTGAAGCTTTCTTT. The V gene is TRBV6-5, the J gene TRBJ1-1; D is undetermined. The CDR3 has 13 amino acids. Germline CDR1 is MNHEY and CDR2 is SVGAGI. V lost 7 bases to trimming and J lost 3 bases, with 12 bases between them.

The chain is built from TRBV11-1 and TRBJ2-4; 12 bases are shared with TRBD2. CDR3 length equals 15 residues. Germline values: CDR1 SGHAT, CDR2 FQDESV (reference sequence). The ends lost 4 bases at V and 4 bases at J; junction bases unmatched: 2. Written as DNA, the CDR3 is TGTGCCAGCAGCTGGACTAGCGGGGCTAAAAACATTCAGTACTTC. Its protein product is CASSWTSGAKNIQYF.

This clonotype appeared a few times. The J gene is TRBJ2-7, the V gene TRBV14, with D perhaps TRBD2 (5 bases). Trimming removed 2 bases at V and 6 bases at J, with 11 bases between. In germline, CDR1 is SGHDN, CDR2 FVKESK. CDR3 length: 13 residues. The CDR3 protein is CASSQFPGTEQYF. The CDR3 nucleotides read TGTGCCAGCAGCCAATTCCCGGGAACCGAGCAGTACTTC. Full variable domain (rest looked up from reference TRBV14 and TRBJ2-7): EAGVTQFPSHSVIEKGQTVTLRCDPISGHDNLYWYRRVMGKEIKFLLHFVKESKQDESGMPNNRFLAERTGGTYSTLKVQPAELEDSGVYFCASSQFPGTEQYFGPGTRLTVT.

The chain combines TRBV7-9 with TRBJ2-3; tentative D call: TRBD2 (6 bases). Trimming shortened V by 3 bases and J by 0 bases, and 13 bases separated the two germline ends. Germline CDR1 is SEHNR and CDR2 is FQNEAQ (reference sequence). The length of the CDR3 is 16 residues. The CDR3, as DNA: TGTGCCAGCAGCTTCCGGCGGGACTCTAGCACAGATACGCAGTATTTT. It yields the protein CASSFRRDSSTDTQYF.

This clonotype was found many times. The CDR3 sequence is CASSYQTRNQPQHF. CDR3 coding DNA: TGTGCCAGCAGCTATCAAACGAGAAATCAGCCCCAGCATTTT. J is TRBJ1-5 and V is TRBV2; D call uncertain. V dropped 6 bases and J dropped 4 bases, with 13 bases sitting between them. The CDR3 loop spans 14 amino acids. Germline assignment: CDR1 SNHLY and CDR2 FYNNEI.

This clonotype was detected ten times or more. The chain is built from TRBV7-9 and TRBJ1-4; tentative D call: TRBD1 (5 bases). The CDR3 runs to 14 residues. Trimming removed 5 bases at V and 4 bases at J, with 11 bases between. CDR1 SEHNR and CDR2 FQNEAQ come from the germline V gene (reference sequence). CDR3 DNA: TGTGCCAGCAGCAAACAGGACCGTAATGAAAAACTGTTTTTT. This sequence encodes CASSKQDRNEKLFF.

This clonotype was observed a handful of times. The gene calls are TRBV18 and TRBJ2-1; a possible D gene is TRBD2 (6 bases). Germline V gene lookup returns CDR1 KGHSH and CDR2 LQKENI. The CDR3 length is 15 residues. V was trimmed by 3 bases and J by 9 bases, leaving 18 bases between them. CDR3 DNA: TGTGCCAGCTCACCCGACCTGGGGGGAAGGTTTGAGCAGTTCTTC. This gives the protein CASSPDLGGRFEQFF.

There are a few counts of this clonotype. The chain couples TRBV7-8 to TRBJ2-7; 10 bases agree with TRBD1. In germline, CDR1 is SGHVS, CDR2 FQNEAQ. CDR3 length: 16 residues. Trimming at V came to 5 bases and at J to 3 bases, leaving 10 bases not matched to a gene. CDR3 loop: CASSTPPGTGDYEQYF. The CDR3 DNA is TGTGCCAGCAGCACACCCCCCGGGACAGGGGACTACGAGCAGTACTTC.

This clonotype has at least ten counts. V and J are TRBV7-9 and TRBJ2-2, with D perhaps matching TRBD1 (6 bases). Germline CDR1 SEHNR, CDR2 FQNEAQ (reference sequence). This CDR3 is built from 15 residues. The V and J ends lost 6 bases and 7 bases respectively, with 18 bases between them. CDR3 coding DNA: TGTGCCAGCAGAACGTCGGCAGGGGAATTCGGGGAGCTGTTTTTT. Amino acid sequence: CASRTSAGEFGELFF. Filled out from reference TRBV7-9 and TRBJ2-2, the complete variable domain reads DTGVSQNPRHKITKRGQNVTFRCDPISEHNRLYWYRQTLGQGPEFLTYFQNEAQLEKSRLLSDRFSAERPKGSFSTLEIQRTEQGDSAMYLCASRTSAGEFGELFFGEGSRLTVL.

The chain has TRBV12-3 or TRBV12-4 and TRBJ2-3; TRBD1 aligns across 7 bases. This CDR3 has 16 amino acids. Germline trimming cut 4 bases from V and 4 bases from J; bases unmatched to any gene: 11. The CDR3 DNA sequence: TGTGCCAGCAGTTCCCCCCGGGCAGGGGGTCCAGATACGCAGTATTTT. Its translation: CASSSPRAGGPDTQYF.

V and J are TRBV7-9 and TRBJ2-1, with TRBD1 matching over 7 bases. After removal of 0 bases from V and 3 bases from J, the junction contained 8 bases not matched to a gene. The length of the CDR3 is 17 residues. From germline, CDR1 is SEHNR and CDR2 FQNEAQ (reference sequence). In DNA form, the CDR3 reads TGTGCCAGCAGCTTAGCCCTAACAGGGGAACTCTACAATGAGCAGTTCTTC. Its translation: CASSLALTGELYNEQFF. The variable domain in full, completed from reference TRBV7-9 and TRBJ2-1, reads DTGVSQNPRHKITKRGQNVTFRCDPISEHNRLYWYRQTLGQGPEFLTYFQNEAQLEKSRLLSDRFSAERPKGSFSTLEIQRTEQGDSAMYLCASSLALTGELYNEQFFGPGTRLTVL.

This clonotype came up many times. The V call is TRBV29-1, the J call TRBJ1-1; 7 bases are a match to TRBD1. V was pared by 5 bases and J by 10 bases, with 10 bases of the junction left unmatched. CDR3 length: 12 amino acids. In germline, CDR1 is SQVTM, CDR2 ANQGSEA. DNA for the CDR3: TGCAGCGTTAGGGCGGAGGGGGCCGGAGCTTTCTTT. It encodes CSVRAEGAGAFF.

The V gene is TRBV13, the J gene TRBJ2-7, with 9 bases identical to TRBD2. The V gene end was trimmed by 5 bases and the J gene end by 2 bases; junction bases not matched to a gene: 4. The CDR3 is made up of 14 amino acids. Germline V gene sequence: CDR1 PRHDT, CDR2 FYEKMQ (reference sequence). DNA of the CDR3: TGTGCCAGCAGCCCGCGGGGGGGCCCCTACGAGCAGTACTTC. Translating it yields CASSPRGGPYEQYF.

CDR3 in amino acids: CASSVAGGEKLFF. The CDR3, as DNA: TGTGCCAGCAGTGTCGCTGGGGGGGAAAAACTGTTTTTT. V gene TRBV25-1 combines with J gene TRBJ1-4, with D tentatively TRBD1 (5 bases). V gave up 4 bases and J gave up 8 bases, with 11 bases separating them. The CDR3 is made up of 13 amino acids. The germline V gene encodes CDR1 MGHDK and CDR2 SYGVNS.